This T cell receptor (beta chain) comes out of a study of human T cells and chemical hapten exposure. Study information: Patients had diphenylcyclopropenone applied to the scalp weekly throughout the approximately 24-week study. Study findings and constraints: Donors had alopecia, so their immune response may differ from healthy people's.

Time point denoted: patch test 1, 2 weeks after DPC sensitization. Treatment specified: therapeutic diphenylcyclopropenone sensitization with weekly scalp DPC. TCRdb re-analysed the RACE reads in MiXCR, keeping a single row per CDR3 protein. Altogether just under 350,000 distinct CDR3 sequences are present, around 6.9% being singletons, with the ten largest covering 8.4%. This clonotype was counted only a few times. The antigen is undetermined. CDR1 is SGHRS and CDR2 is YFSETQ in the germline V gene. V was clipped by 2 bases and J by 2 bases; unmatched bases: 6. This CDR3 has 16 residues. The chain has TRBV5-1 and TRBJ2-3, with 9 positions matching TRBD1. The sequencing here drew on whole blood, taken in connection with sensitization to the hapten diphenylcyclopropenone (DPC). The sequence came from a woman between 18 and 29 years old with alopecia areata. Some clones in this sample may be carry-over from other donors' samples. CDR3 coding DNA: TGCGCCAGCAGCTTACAGGGGGCCACCTTCACAGATACGCAGTATTTT. Its translation is CASSLQGATFTDTQYF.